Below, one T cell receptor (beta chain) is given with its context. TCRdb keeps only in-frame clones here, not all; method: immunoSEQ multiplex PCR. The table lists 65,000 to 80,000 clones, over 80% of them singletons. The data were obtained in a study of blood T cell repertoires in COVID-19. Trimming took 5 bases from V and 6 from J; bases not matched to a gene: 14. In germline, CDR1 is MDHEN, CDR2 SYDVKM. This CDR3 has 17 amino acids. This receptor was obtained from a man aged 50 or older with active COVID-19. The V and J genes are TRBV28 and TRBJ2-1, with TRBD2 matching over 9 bases. Sequencing was carried out using peripheral blood. Here the CDR3 DNA reads TGTGCCAGCAGTCCTCTGGGAGGCGCGGGGGGGCGCAATGAGCAGTTCTTC. Amino acid sequence: CASSPLGGAGGRNEQFF. Filled out from reference TRBV28 and TRBJ2-1, the complete variable domain reads DVKVTQSSRYLVKRTGEKVFLECVQDMDHENMFWYRQDPGLGLRLIYFSYDVKMKEKGDIPEGYSVSREKKERFSLILESASTNQTSMYLCASSPLGGAGGRNEQFFGPGTRLTVL.